A single sample gave rise to the 30 T cell receptor beta chains below, sequenced in a study of T-cell reconstitution after alpha-beta-depleted transplantation in children. Preparing the TCRbeta library involved the use of unique molecular identifiers. TCRdb reprocessed the PCR reads with MiXCR, giving one entry per CDR3 protein. The data show approximately 630,000 distinct CDR3 sequences, with 10% to 15% seen just once and around 0.76% held by the top ten. This specimen was PBMCs, taken before TCRalphabeta/CD19-depleted stem cell transplant. The origin of the receptors is a girl aged 2-10 years with congenital amegakaryocytic thrombocytopenia, due to receive a stem cell transplant.

This clonotype was picked up many times. CDR3 bases: TGTGCCTTCAGACAGGCCGACCAAGAGACCCAGTACTTC. This codes for CAFRQADQETQYF. The V gene is TRBV7-9, the J gene TRBJ2-5; tentatively, D is TRBD1 (6 bases). The CDR3 runs to 13 residues. Germline CDR1 SEHNR, CDR2 FQNEAQ (reference sequence). V was trimmed by 11 bases and J by 0 bases, leaving 13 bases between them.

This clonotype was detected many times. V usage is TRBV29-1 and J usage is TRBJ2-3, with D uncertain. This CDR3 region has 12 residues. Germline V gene sequence: CDR1 SQVTM, CDR2 ANQGSEA. Trimming took 4 bases from V and 6 from J, leaving 11 bases between them. The CDR3 DNA follows: TGCAGCGTTGGATCGGTAGGGGATACGCAGTATTTT. It is translated as CSVGSVGDTQYF.

The sample holds a few counts of this clonotype. The gene calls are TRBV12-3 or TRBV12-4 and TRBJ1-6; no clear D gene. This CDR3 has 14 amino acids. Trimming took 3 bases from V and 7 from J, leaving 10 bases between them. The CDR3 here is CASSFTTENSPLHF. The CDR3 nucleotides read TGTGCCAGCAGTTTTACCACGGAGAATTCACCCCTCCACTTT.

This chain uses TRBV2 with TRBJ1-4; the D gene is possibly TRBD1 (6 bases). Trimming took off 2 bases at V and 5 bases at J, with 15 bases between the two ends. The CDR3 covers 16 residues. Germline CDR1 SNHLY, CDR2 FYNNEI. CDR3 sequence (DNA): TGTGCCAGCAGTGAATGGTGGGCGGACAGAAATGAAAAACTGTTTTTT. It specifies CASSEWWADRNEKLFF.

The chain joins TRBV6-1 to TRBJ1-5, with D possibly being TRBD1 (5 bases). The CDR3 is 17 residues long. In germline, CDR1 is MNHNS, CDR2 SASEGT. Trimming cost V 7 bases and J 2 bases, with 21 bases left between them. CDR3 residues: CASTGRPGHSGNQPQHF. The CDR3 DNA follows: TGTGCCAGCACGGGGAGGCCAGGGCATTCGGGCAATCAGCCCCAGCATTTT.

CDR3 sequence (DNA): TGTGCCAGCACATACCAAAGCGGGACTCTGGGAGATACGCAGTATTTT. It codes for CASTYQSGTLGDTQYF. The genes are TRBV6-2 or TRBV6-3 and TRBJ2-3; 7 nucleotides match TRBD2. After removal of 7 bases from V and 5 bases from J, the junction contained 15 bases not matched to a gene. The length of the CDR3 is 16 residues. Germline V gene data show CDR1 as MNHEY and CDR2 as SVGEGT.

This clonotype was seen many times. V and J are TRBV5-1 and TRBJ2-1; 9 bases fit TRBD2. This CDR3 contains 16 residues. V trimming: 3 bases; J trimming: 7 bases; junction bases outside the gene matches: 11. CDR1 SGHRS and CDR2 YFSETQ come from the germline V gene. In DNA form, the CDR3 reads TGCGCCAGCAGCTGGTTAGCGGGAGTTGTCCCGAATGAGCAGTTCTTC. Its protein is CASSWLAGVVPNEQFF.

This clonotype turned up a few times. The J gene is TRBJ1-1, the V gene TRBV29-1, with D perhaps matching TRBD1 (5 bases). There are 14 residues in the CDR3. Trimming took 3 bases from V and 0 from J, leaving 11 bases between them. Looked up from germline, CDR1 is SQVTM and CDR2 is ANQGSEA. In nucleotides, the CDR3 is TGCAGCGTTGAGGCCGGGACCATGAACACTGAAGCTTTCTTT. This gives the protein CSVEAGTMNTEAFF. The whole variable domain, filled in from reference TRBV29-1 and TRBJ1-1, reads SAVISQKPSRDICQRGTSLTIQCQVDSQVTMMFWYRQQPGQSLTLIATANQGSEATYESGFVIDKFPISRPNLTFSTLTVSNMSPEDSSIYLCSVEAGTMNTEAFFGQGTRLTVV.

This clonotype was seen many times. The chain employs TRBV20-1 and TRBJ1-5; D gene unclear. V lost 3 bases to trimming and J lost 4 bases, with 10 bases between them. The CDR3 runs to 13 residues. The germline V gene has CDR1 DFQATT and CDR2 SNEGSKA (reference sequence). CDR3 amino acids: CSARSPRNQPQHF. CDR3 sequence (DNA): TGCAGTGCTAGGTCCCCTAGGAATCAGCCCCAGCATTTT.

CDR3 in DNA: TGTGCCATCATGGGGGACACAACCGAGACCCAGTACTTC. Residues: CAIMGDTTETQYF. The rearrangement joins TRBV10-3 to TRBJ2-5, with D maybe TRBD1 (6 bases). CDR1 ENHRY and CDR2 SYGVKD come from the germline V gene. CDR3 length: 13 amino acids. V was trimmed by 7 bases and J by 5 bases, leaving 14 bases between them.

This rearrangement joins TRBV20-1 to TRBJ2-1; D is unresolved. The CDR3 loop spans 13 amino acids. Trimming removed 5 bases at V and 5 bases at J, with 13 bases between. Per the germline V gene, CDR1 is DFQATT and CDR2 is SNEGSKA (reference sequence). The CDR3 DNA reads as TGCAGTGCTCGTTCGCCGACCAACAATGAGCAGTTCTTC. Translated: CSARSPTNNEQFF.

This clonotype was counted a few times. The rearrangement links TRBV25-1 to TRBJ2-7; TRBD2 might be the D (7 bases). Germline V CDR1 and CDR2: MGHDK, SYGVNS. The CDR3 is made up of 18 amino acids. The V end lost 3 bases, the J end lost 3 bases, and 24 bases lay between the germline ends. Here the CDR3 reads CASSDTPRGGSKIYEQYF. CDR3 sequence (DNA): TGTGCCAGCAGTGACACCCCCAGGGGCGGGAGTAAGATCTACGAGCAGTACTTC.

This clonotype was picked up a small number of times. The CDR3 DNA reads TGTGCCAGCCCCAAAGGGGAAGGGACTAGCGAACCGGATGAGCAGTTCTTC. It specifies CASPKGEGTSEPDEQFF. This chain joins TRBV21-1 and TRBJ2-1; TRBD2, as called in the table, went unchecked against the DNA. TRBV21-1 is flagged as a pseudogene. CDR3 size: 17 residues.

This chain connects TRBV3-1 to TRBJ2-1; D is unresolved. Germline V lookup: CDR1 LGHDT, CDR2 YNNKEL (reference sequence). The CDR3 loop spans 14 amino acids. V lost 1 base and J lost 5, with 9 bases in between. CDR3 residues: CASSQVGADNEQFF. The CDR3 bases are TGTGCCAGCAGCCAAGTTGGCGCGGACAATGAGCAGTTCTTC.

This clonotype was recorded a few times. The chain links TRBV20-1 to TRBJ1-5; tentatively, D is TRBD1 (5 bases). The CDR3 is 15 amino acids. V shed 1 base and J shed 12 bases, with 22 bases lying between them. Germline CDR1 DFQATT, CDR2 SNEGSKA (reference sequence). The CDR3 region has the DNA TGCAGTGCTAGAGGTTCCCCCCAAGGGGTGGGGTACCAGCATTTT. Translated, it gives CSARGSPQGVGYQHF.

The chain carries TRBV6-1 and TRBJ2-1; either TRBD1 or TRBD2 may supply D (6 bases each). The germline CDR1 and CDR2 sequences are MNHNS and SASEGT. The V end was cut by 8 bases, the J end by 8 bases, with 19 bases between. The CDR3 extends over 14 amino acids. The DNA for the CDR3 is TGTGCCAGCGGCGATAGGGGGGTGAGCGATGAGCAGTTCTTC. Its protein is CASGDRGVSDEQFF.

The chain links TRBV12-3 or TRBV12-4 to TRBJ2-5, with 8 bases lining up with TRBD2. The CDR3 runs 15 residues. J was trimmed by 5 bases and V by 2 bases; bases with no gene match: 7. As DNA, the CDR3 is TGTGCCAGCAGTTTAATAGCGGGAAGCCCGGAGACCCAGTACTTC. Encoded protein: CASSLIAGSPETQYF.

This clonotype has more than one count but fewer than ten. V is TRBV5-1 and J is TRBJ1-2, with D unresolved. CDR3 size: 16 residues. V lost 0 bases and J lost 2, with 14 bases in between. In germline, CDR1 is SGHRS, CDR2 YFSETQ. The CDR3 reads CASSLDSLLENYGYTF. The CDR3 nucleotides are TGCGCCAGCAGCTTGGACAGTCTACTAGAAAACTATGGCTACACCTTC.

This clonotype has at least ten counts. The junction departs from germline at one end; a sequencing error may be responsible. V gene TRBV12-3 or TRBV12-4 combines with J gene TRBJ2-3, with D unclear. This CDR3 contains 12 residues. The CDR3 region has the DNA TGTGCCAGCAGCTTAGCCCCCTATACGCAGTATTTT. Translated: CASSLAPYTQYF.

This chain uses TRBV3-1 with TRBJ2-7; either TRBD1 or TRBD2 may supply D (5 bases each). Between the trimmed V and J ends, which lost 1 base and 4 bases, there was a span of 11 bases. The CDR3 loop spans 14 amino acids. The germline gives CDR1 LGHDT, CDR2 YNNKEL (reference sequence). The CDR3 loop reads CASSQAVWGYEQYF. The CDR3, as DNA: TGTGCCAGCAGCCAAGCGGTTTGGGGGTACGAGCAGTACTTC.

Many counts were recorded for this clonotype. The V gene is TRBV12-3 or TRBV12-4, the J gene TRBJ2-1; no reliable D call. The CDR3 is 16 amino acids. V was pared by 5 bases and J by 1 base, with 15 bases between. DNA of the CDR3: TGTGCCAGCAGTCCTTCCGCAGAACCATCCTACAATGAGCAGTTCTTC. The encoded protein is CASSPSAEPSYNEQFF.

Many counts were recorded for this clonotype. The CDR3 is CASTLGPRTNTEAFF. The CDR3 bases are TGTGCCAGCACCCTAGGGCCCAGGACGAACACTGAAGCTTTCTTT. The chain is built from TRBV7-9 and TRBJ1-1; D remains ambiguous. This CDR3 is 15 amino acids long. Per the germline V gene, CDR1 is SEHNR and CDR2 is FQNEAQ (reference sequence). Trimming removed 7 bases from V and 1 base from J, with 16 bases in between.

The chain has TRBV11-3 and TRBJ1-1; perhaps TRBD1 as D (6 bases). Germline assignment: CDR1 SGHNT and CDR2 YENEEA. The CDR3 runs to 14 residues. The V and J ends lost 5 bases and 2 bases respectively, with 12 bases between them. The CDR3 protein is CASSTGQQNTEAFF. The CDR3 region has the DNA TGTGCCAGCAGCACCGGACAGCAAAACACTGAAGCTTTCTTT.

This clonotype was detected ten times or more. This chain joins TRBV12-3 or TRBV12-4 and TRBJ2-1; the D gene is possibly TRBD2 (6 bases). With 3 bases removed from V and 2 bases from J, the gap between germline ends came to 11 bases. The length of the CDR3 is 15 residues. The CDR3 spells CASSFGGDPYNEQFF. DNA of the CDR3: TGTGCCAGCAGTTTCGGGGGAGACCCCTACAATGAGCAGTTCTTC.

This clonotype was counted at least ten times. V gene TRBV20-1 combines with J gene TRBJ2-1; D possibly uses TRBD1 or TRBD2 (6 bases each). The length of the CDR3 is 15 residues. CDR1 DFQATT and CDR2 SNEGSKA come from the germline V gene (reference sequence). V gave up 3 bases and J gave up 0 bases, with 12 bases separating them. The CDR3 loop reads CSAREGGSSYNEQFF. The CDR3 DNA follows: TGCAGTGCTAGGGAAGGGGGGAGCTCCTACAATGAGCAGTTCTTC.

This clonotype was counted many times. This CDR3 is CASSLQGTVETQYF. The CDR3 coding sequence is TGTGCCAGCAGCCTCCAAGGGACGGTAGAGACCCAGTACTTC. V usage is TRBV5-8 and J usage is TRBJ2-5; either TRBD1 or TRBD2 may supply D (5 bases each). Germline lookup yields CDR1 SGHTS and CDR2 YDEGEE. Trimming removed 4 bases at V and 4 bases at J, with 14 bases between. The CDR3 extends over 14 amino acids.

This clonotype was counted at least ten times. The J gene is TRBJ2-1, the V gene TRBV5-1, with 9 bases lining up with TRBD2. The V gene end was trimmed by 2 bases and the J gene end by 15 bases; junction bases not matched to a gene: 6. The CDR3 is 12 residues long. Per the germline V gene, CDR1 is SGHRS and CDR2 is YFSETQ. CDR3 nucleotides: TGCGCCAGCAGCTTATGGGCGGGAGGGTGGTTCTTC. It specifies CASSLWAGGWFF.

This clonotype was observed a few times. The chain uses TRBV7-2 and TRBJ2-5; D unresolved. Germline CDR1 reads SGHTA; CDR2 reads FQGNSA. Trimming took off 3 bases at V and 2 bases at J, with 13 bases between the two ends. The CDR3 is made up of 15 amino acids. CDR3 loop: CASSFGSVAQETQYF. CDR3 nucleotides: TGTGCCAGCAGCTTTGGGTCCGTGGCTCAAGAGACCCAGTACTTC.

This clonotype was recorded at least ten times. This chain links TRBV20-1 with TRBJ1-1, with D possibly TRBD1 on 5 matching bases. This CDR3 contains 15 residues. Germline V CDR1 and CDR2: DFQATT, SNEGSKA (reference sequence). V was cut by 2 bases and J by 5 bases, with 18 bases left in between. The CDR3 loop reads CSARRGFPGETEAFF. The DNA for the CDR3 is TGCAGTGCTAGACGGGGGTTTCCAGGTGAGACTGAAGCTTTCTTT.

Ten or more counts support this clonotype. The chain joins TRBV10-3 to TRBJ2-7, with 9 bases lining up with TRBD1. Germline V gene data show CDR1 as ENHRY and CDR2 as SYGVKD. The CDR3 extends over 14 amino acids. Trimming cost V 4 bases and J 3 bases; bases outside gene matches: 4. CDR3 bases: TGTGCCATCAGTGCTAGGGACAGGGACTACGAGCAGTACTTC. Protein: CAISARDRDYEQYF.